These 11 T cell receptor beta chains came from one sample sequenced in a study of blood T cell repertoires in COVID-19. The table came from immunoSEQ multiplex PCR; TCRdb's copy has only in-frame clones and leaves some out. The sample holds a few hundred thousand clones, 85% seen once. The sequenced sample was peripheral blood. The receptors come from a human donor in a cohort sampled during active COVID-19.

The chain carries TRBV19 and TRBJ1-4; TRBD1 might be the D (6 bases). Trimming removed 6 bases from V and 5 bases from J, with 13 bases in between. Germline CDR1 LNHDA, CDR2 SQIVND (reference sequence). This CDR3 is 14 amino acids long. The CDR3 sequence is CASRGGTRNEKLFF. CDR3 nucleotide sequence: TGTGCCAGTAGGGGGGGGACAAGGAATGAAAAACTGTTTTTT.

The CDR3 DNA reads TGTGCCAGCAGTGAAGCGGGCGATCTGAACACTGAAGCTTTCTTT. Its translation is CASSEAGDLNTEAFF. The chain is built from TRBV6-1 and TRBJ1-1; D unclear. Trimming left V 0 bases short and J 0 bases short, with 8 bases between. This CDR3 contains 15 residues. CDR1 and CDR2 (germline): MNHNS, SASEGT.

The chain joins TRBV5-1 to TRBJ1-3; 12 bases align to TRBD1. V gave up 0 bases and J gave up 0 bases; unmatched junction bases: 4. The CDR3 is 18 amino acids. Germline loops: CDR1 SGHRS, CDR2 YFSETQ. The CDR3 DNA follows: TGCGCCAGCAGCTTGGCGGGACAGGGGGCTAGCTCTGGAAACACCATATATTTT. It translates to CASSLAGQGASSGNTIYF.

This clone was found once. The rearrangement uses TRBV28 and TRBJ1-5; D is possibly TRBD1 (5 bases). Per the germline V gene, CDR1 is MDHEN and CDR2 is SYDVKM. This CDR3 spans 16 amino acids. Between the trimmed V and J ends, which lost 6 bases and 0 bases, there was a span of 15 bases. CDR3 nucleotide sequence: TGTGCCAGCAGGACAGACATTACGTATAGCAATCAGCCCCAGCATTTT. It yields the protein CASRTDITYSNQPQHF.

This sequence joins TRBV9 and TRBJ2-3; TRBD2 is a possible D gene (7 bases). This CDR3 has 18 amino acids. The germline gives CDR1 SGDLS, CDR2 YYNGEE. V lost 0 bases to trimming and J lost 4 bases, with 21 bases between them. CDR3 sequence (DNA): TGTGCCAGCAGCGTAGAGGAGGGGGGGCCGATCTTGGCAGATACGCAGTATTTT. The encoded protein is CASSVEEGGPILADTQYF.

The chain recombines TRBV19 with TRBJ2-7; tentative D call: TRBD2 (7 bases). Trimming removed 3 bases at V and 0 bases at J, with 18 bases between. CDR1 LNHDA and CDR2 SQIVND come from the germline V gene (reference sequence). This CDR3 is built from 17 residues. CDR3 DNA sequence: TGTGCCAGTAGTATTGAAACGGGGGGCCTTTTCTCCTACGAGCAGTACTTC. This translates into CASSIETGGLFSYEQYF.

In its sample, this clone was seen once. The genes are TRBV5-6 and TRBJ1-2, with a tentative D call TRBD1 (5 bases). Germline loops: CDR1 SGHDT, CDR2 YYEEEE. Between the trimmed V and J ends, which lost 0 bases and 1 base, there was a span of 16 bases. This CDR3 has 17 amino acids. The CDR3 is CASSLGSAGVGNYGYTF. CDR3 sequence (DNA): TGTGCCAGCAGCTTGGGGTCCGCGGGGGTGGGTAACTATGGCTACACCTTC.

The chain recombines TRBV4-1 with TRBJ2-7; D perhaps matches TRBD1 (5 bases). Trimming stripped 1 base from V and 5 bases from J, with 6 bases between. The germline gives CDR1 MGHRA, CDR2 YSYEKL. The CDR3 is 12 residues long. The CDR3 reads CASSQVGDEQYF. As DNA, the CDR3 is TGCGCCAGCAGCCAAGTAGGGGACGAGCAGTACTTC.

The chain employs TRBV9 and TRBJ2-1; 8 bases align to TRBD2. Unmatched junction bases numbered 4, after V lost 0 bases and J lost 2 bases. The germline V gene encodes CDR1 SGDLS and CDR2 YYNGEE. The CDR3 contains 16 residues. The CDR3 loop is CASSVATGGPYNEQFF. CDR3 in DNA: TGTGCCAGCAGCGTAGCCACGGGGGGGCCCTACAATGAGCAGTTCTTC.

The gene calls are TRBV29-1 and TRBJ2-2, with D tentatively TRBD2 (6 bases). CDR1 is SQVTM and CDR2 is ANQGSEA in the germline V gene. The CDR3 sequence is 15 residues long. Between the trimmed V and J ends, which lost 7 bases and 2 bases, there was a span of 17 bases. The DNA of the CDR3 is TGCAGCGGGCTCCGCCCGGGGGTAAACACCGGGGAGCTGTTTTTT. Protein sequence: CSGLRPGVNTGELFF.

There are a few counts of this clone. The chain links TRBV2 to TRBJ2-2; 9 nucleotides line up with TRBD2. This CDR3 has 14 amino acids. In germline, CDR1 is SNHLY, CDR2 FYNNEI. The V and J ends lost 4 bases and 7 bases, in that order; junction bases with no gene match: 4. The CDR3 loop is CASSVRGGGGELFF. The CDR3 DNA follows: TGTGCCAGCAGTGTGCGGGGGGGCGGCGGGGAGCTGTTTTTT. The full variable domain, with the rest looked up from reference TRBV2 and TRBJ2-2, is EPEVTQTPSHQVTQMGQEVILRCVPISNHLYFYWYRQILGQKVEFLVSFYNNEISEKSEIFDDQFSVERPDGSNFTLKIRSTKLEDSAMYFCASSVRGGGGELFFGEGSRLTVL.